This note documents a single T cell receptor (beta chain) sequence. The source of the sample is a study of blood T cell repertoires in COVID-19. Study at large: Both acute and convalescent COVID-19 samples were obtained from the United States, Italy and Spain.

Produced via immunoSEQ multiplex PCR; TCRdb's table is partial and in-frame only. The sample yields about 66,000 clones, 91% seen once. Trimming took 4 bases from V and 7 from J; bases not matched to a gene: 8. The CDR3 extends over 15 amino acids. Per germline, CDR1 KGHDR and CDR2 SFDVKD. Sequences were obtained from peripheral blood. The receptor was isolated from a human donor in a cohort sampled during active COVID-19. V is TRBV24-1 and J is TRBJ1-4; TRBD1 matches at 7 bases. CDR3: CATSEAGTVTEKLFF. The DNA for the CDR3 is TGTGCCACCAGTGAGGCCGGGACAGTTACTGAAAAACTGTTTTTT.